The 22 T cell receptor beta chains reported below all come from one sample, sequenced in a study of brain T cells in children with intractable seizures. Measured with immunoSEQ multiplex PCR; TCRdb has only the in-frame clones, and not every one. In the table there are hundreds of thousands of clones, roughly 92% of which are singletons. Noted time point: blood from clinic visit 5 months post-surgery; TSC patient then seizure free. The sample in question was peripheral blood, obtained 5 to 6 months after surgery. All receptors derive from a boy under two years old with tuberous sclerosis and intractable seizures.

The chain has TRBV30 and TRBJ1-1; 10 bases agree with TRBD1. The CDR3 is made up of 13 amino acids. Germline V gene sequence: CDR1 GTSNPN, CDR2 SVGIG (reference sequence). The V gene end was trimmed by 2 bases and the J gene end by 4 bases; junction bases not matched to a gene: 1. The CDR3 here is CAWSWTGGTEAFF. The CDR3 DNA reads as TGTGCCTGGAGTTGGACAGGGGGCACTGAAGCTTTCTTT. Combining the CDR3 with reference TRBV30 and TRBJ1-1 gives the whole variable domain SQTIHQWPATLVQPVGSPLSLECTVEGTSNPNLYWYRQAAGRGLQLLFYSVGIGQISSEVPQNLSASRPQDRQFILSSKKLLLSDSGFYLCAWSWTGGTEAFFGQGTRLTVV.

This chain uses TRBV25-1 with TRBJ2-7; TRBD1 aligns across 10 bases. Germline CDR1 is MGHDK and CDR2 is SYGVNS. With 4 bases clipped from V and 3 bases from J, the junction kept 3 bases outside the gene matches. The CDR3 covers 14 residues. The CDR3: CASSGRDRGYEQYF. CDR3 in DNA: TGTGCCAGCAGTGGCCGGGACAGGGGCTACGAGCAGTACTTC.

The DNA of the CDR3 is TGTGCCAGCAGTTGGGGACAGGGAGAATCTGAAGCTTTCTTT. As protein: CASSWGQGESEAFF. This rearrangement joins TRBV27 to TRBJ1-1, with TRBD1 identical over 9 bases. The CDR3 has 14 residues. From germline, CDR1 is MNHEY and CDR2 SMNVEV (reference sequence). J gave up 6 bases and V 4 bases, and 6 bases lay outside the gene matches.

The chain uses TRBV30 and TRBJ2-7; possibly TRBD2 for D (5 bases). V dropped 2 bases and J dropped 0 bases, with 11 bases sitting between them. This CDR3 region has 14 residues. Germline V lookup: CDR1 GTSNPN, CDR2 SVGIG (reference sequence). CDR3 region: CAWSMEDFSYEQYF. The CDR3 nucleotides read TGTGCCTGGAGTATGGAGGATTTCTCCTACGAGCAGTACTTC.

The chain links TRBV9 to TRBJ1-6; D gene uncertain. Between the trimmed V and J ends, which lost 10 bases and 6 bases, there was a span of 11 bases. The CDR3 spans 12 residues. CDR1 and CDR2 from the germline V gene are SGDLS and YYNGEE. The CDR3 is CASGAINSPLHF. CDR3 DNA: TGTGCCTCCGGAGCTATTAATTCACCCCTCCACTTT.

The chain is built from TRBV6-4 and TRBJ2-7, with 7 bases fitting TRBD2. CDR1 is MRHNA, CDR2 SNTAGT, per germline. The CDR3 runs to 12 residues. The junction had 2 bases not matched to a gene; V was cut back by 7 bases and J by 2 bases. In nucleotides, the CDR3 is TGTGCCAGCAACGGGGGGACCTACGAGCAGTACTTC. Amino acid sequence: CASNGGTYEQYF.

The V and J genes are TRBV19 and TRBJ2-5; D unclear. There are 13 residues in the CDR3. Germline V gives CDR1 LNHDA, CDR2 SQIVND (reference sequence). The V and J ends lost 3 bases and 2 bases respectively, with 7 bases between them. The CDR3 sequence is CASSMTDQETQYF. The DNA for the CDR3 is TGTGCCAGTAGTATGACGGATCAAGAGACCCAGTACTTC.

The chain uses TRBV2 and TRBJ1-3; the match to TRBD1 covers 8 bases. Unmatched junction bases numbered 3, after V lost 9 bases and J lost 2 bases. Germline CDR1 is SNHLY and CDR2 is FYNNEI. The length of the CDR3 is 13 residues. The CDR3 reads CARMTGAGNTIYF. CDR3 bases: TGTGCCAGGATGACAGGGGCTGGAAACACCATATATTTT.

The chain uses TRBV13 and TRBJ1-3; D not certain. From germline, CDR1 is PRHDT and CDR2 FYEKMQ (reference sequence). The CDR3 length is 16 residues. With 3 bases removed from V and 0 bases from J, the gap between germline ends came to 12 bases. DNA for the CDR3: TGTGCCAGCAGCTTTACTGGACGGAGCTCTGGAAACACCATATATTTT. This translates into CASSFTGRSSGNTIYF.

The chain carries TRBV27 and TRBJ2-7; TRBD1 is a possible D gene (6 bases). Germline CDR1 reads MNHEY; CDR2 reads SMNVEV (reference sequence). The CDR3 is 14 amino acids. V lost 4 bases and J 7 bases, leaving 17 bases between the germline ends. CDR3 residues: CASSSNLRGEEQYF. The DNA for the CDR3 is TGTGCCAGCAGTTCGAACCTCAGGGGAGAAGAGCAGTACTTC.

The DNA of the CDR3 is TGTGCCAGCAGTTACTTTAACAGCGGGGGCTCCAATGAGCAGTTCTTC. This translates into CASSYFNSGGSNEQFF. The J gene is TRBJ2-1, the V gene TRBV6-5, with TRBD2 identical over 8 bases. The ends lost 1 base at V and 6 bases at J; junction bases unmatched: 8. From germline, CDR1 is MNHEY and CDR2 SVGAGI. This CDR3 spans 16 amino acids.

V and J are TRBV27 and TRBJ2-3, with D possibly matching TRBD2 (6 bases). The V end lost 5 bases, the J end lost 9 bases, and 21 bases lay between the germline ends. This CDR3 contains 15 residues. Germline V CDR1 and CDR2: MNHEY, SMNVEV (reference sequence). This chain's CDR3 is CASSPNRDSADTQYF. DNA for the CDR3: TGTGCCAGCAGTCCGAACCGGGACTCCGCTGACACGCAGTATTTT.

A single count supports this clone. The gene calls are TRBV18 and TRBJ1-1, with TRBD1 matching over 9 bases. The ends lost 4 bases at V and 7 bases at J; junction bases unmatched: 7. The CDR3 runs 14 residues. Germline V lookup: CDR1 KGHSH, CDR2 LQKENI. The CDR3 DNA reads as TGTGCCAGCTCACAGGGGACAGGGCTGGTTGAAGCTTTCTTT. Translating it yields CASSQGTGLVEAFF.

The genes are TRBV5-1 and TRBJ1-1, with a tentative D call TRBD1 (6 bases). Germline V gene data show CDR1 as SGHRS and CDR2 as YFSETQ. V was pared by 0 bases and J by 1 base, with 10 bases between. The CDR3 is 15 residues long. This CDR3 is CASSLEQGWNTEAFF. The CDR3 nucleotides are TGCGCCAGCAGCTTGGAACAGGGCTGGAACACTGAAGCTTTCTTT.

The chain uses TRBV7-9 and TRBJ1-3; the match to TRBD1 covers 7 bases. The CDR3 is made up of 16 amino acids. V gave up 4 bases and J gave up 2 bases; unmatched junction bases: 8. Germline loops: CDR1 SEHNR, CDR2 FQNEAQ (reference sequence). The CDR3 DNA sequence: TGTGCCAGCAGCTCCCTTGACAGGGAGCCTGGAAACACCATATATTTT. This gives the protein CASSSLDREPGNTIYF.

The chain combines TRBV7-2 with TRBJ2-3; D call uncertain. Per germline, CDR1 SGHTA and CDR2 FQGNSA. This CDR3 contains 12 residues. V was clipped by 1 base and J by 3 bases, with 2 bases between them. CDR3 residues: CASSLDTDTQYF. CDR3 in DNA: TGTGCCAGCAGCTTAGATACAGATACGCAGTATTTT.

The V gene is TRBV9, the J gene TRBJ2-1; D may match TRBD1 or TRBD2 (5 bases each). This CDR3 has 16 residues. V was pared by 6 bases and J by 4 bases, with 20 bases between. Germline CDR1 and CDR2: SGDLS and YYNGEE. The CDR3 reads CASTPTPWDVYNEQFF. CDR3 bases: TGTGCCAGCACCCCTACTCCTTGGGACGTATACAATGAGCAGTTCTTC. The full variable domain, its missing parts supplied by reference TRBV9 and TRBJ2-1, is DSGVTQTPKHLITATGQRVTLRCSPRSGDLSVYWYQQSLDQGLQFLIQYYNGEERAKGNILERFSAQQFPDLHSELNLSSLELGDSALYFCASTPTPWDVYNEQFFGPGTRLTVL.

This chain joins TRBV11-2 and TRBJ2-7; tentatively, D is TRBD2 (6 bases). The ends were cut back, 4 bases at V and 2 bases at J, with 9 bases in the middle. The CDR3 is 13 residues long. Germline CDR1 reads SGHAT; CDR2 reads FQNNGV. CDR3 nucleotide sequence: TGTGCCAGCAGCTATTGGACTACCTACGAGCAGTACTTC. It codes for CASSYWTTYEQYF.

The chain couples TRBV2 to TRBJ1-6; D is unclear. V was shortened by 3 bases and J by 4 bases, with 10 bases between the two germline ends. This CDR3 comprises 15 residues. Germline V gene lookup returns CDR1 SNHLY and CDR2 FYNNEI. The CDR3 here is CASSDSSLYNSPLHF. For the CDR3, the DNA is TGTGCCAGCAGTGATTCGTCCCTATATAATTCACCCCTCCACTTT.

V usage is TRBV2 and J usage is TRBJ1-4; D remains ambiguous. CDR3 length: 15 residues. Trimming removed 3 bases from V and 2 bases from J, with 10 bases in between. The germline gives CDR1 SNHLY, CDR2 FYNNEI. CDR3 nucleotides: TGTGCCAGCAGTGACCTGGGGAAGACTAATGAAAAACTGTTTTTT. Translation: CASSDLGKTNEKLFF.

V and J are TRBV28 and TRBJ1-3, with D uncertain. The CDR3 is 10 residues long. Germline CDR1 and CDR2: MDHEN and SYDVKM. The ends were cut back, 8 bases at V and 1 base at J, with 0 bases in the middle. The CDR3 here is CASSGNTIYF. The DNA for the CDR3 is TGTGCCAGCTCTGGAAACACCATATATTTT.

V gene TRBV2 combines with J gene TRBJ1-5, with D unresolved. Germline CDR1 SNHLY, CDR2 FYNNEI. The germline V and J ends were trimmed by 7 bases and 3 bases, with 19 bases remaining between them. This CDR3 is built from 16 residues. The CDR3 nucleotides read TGTGCCAGCACAAAAAACGGGGTTGGGCTCAATCAGCCCCAGCATTTT. Its translation: CASTKNGVGLNQPQHF.